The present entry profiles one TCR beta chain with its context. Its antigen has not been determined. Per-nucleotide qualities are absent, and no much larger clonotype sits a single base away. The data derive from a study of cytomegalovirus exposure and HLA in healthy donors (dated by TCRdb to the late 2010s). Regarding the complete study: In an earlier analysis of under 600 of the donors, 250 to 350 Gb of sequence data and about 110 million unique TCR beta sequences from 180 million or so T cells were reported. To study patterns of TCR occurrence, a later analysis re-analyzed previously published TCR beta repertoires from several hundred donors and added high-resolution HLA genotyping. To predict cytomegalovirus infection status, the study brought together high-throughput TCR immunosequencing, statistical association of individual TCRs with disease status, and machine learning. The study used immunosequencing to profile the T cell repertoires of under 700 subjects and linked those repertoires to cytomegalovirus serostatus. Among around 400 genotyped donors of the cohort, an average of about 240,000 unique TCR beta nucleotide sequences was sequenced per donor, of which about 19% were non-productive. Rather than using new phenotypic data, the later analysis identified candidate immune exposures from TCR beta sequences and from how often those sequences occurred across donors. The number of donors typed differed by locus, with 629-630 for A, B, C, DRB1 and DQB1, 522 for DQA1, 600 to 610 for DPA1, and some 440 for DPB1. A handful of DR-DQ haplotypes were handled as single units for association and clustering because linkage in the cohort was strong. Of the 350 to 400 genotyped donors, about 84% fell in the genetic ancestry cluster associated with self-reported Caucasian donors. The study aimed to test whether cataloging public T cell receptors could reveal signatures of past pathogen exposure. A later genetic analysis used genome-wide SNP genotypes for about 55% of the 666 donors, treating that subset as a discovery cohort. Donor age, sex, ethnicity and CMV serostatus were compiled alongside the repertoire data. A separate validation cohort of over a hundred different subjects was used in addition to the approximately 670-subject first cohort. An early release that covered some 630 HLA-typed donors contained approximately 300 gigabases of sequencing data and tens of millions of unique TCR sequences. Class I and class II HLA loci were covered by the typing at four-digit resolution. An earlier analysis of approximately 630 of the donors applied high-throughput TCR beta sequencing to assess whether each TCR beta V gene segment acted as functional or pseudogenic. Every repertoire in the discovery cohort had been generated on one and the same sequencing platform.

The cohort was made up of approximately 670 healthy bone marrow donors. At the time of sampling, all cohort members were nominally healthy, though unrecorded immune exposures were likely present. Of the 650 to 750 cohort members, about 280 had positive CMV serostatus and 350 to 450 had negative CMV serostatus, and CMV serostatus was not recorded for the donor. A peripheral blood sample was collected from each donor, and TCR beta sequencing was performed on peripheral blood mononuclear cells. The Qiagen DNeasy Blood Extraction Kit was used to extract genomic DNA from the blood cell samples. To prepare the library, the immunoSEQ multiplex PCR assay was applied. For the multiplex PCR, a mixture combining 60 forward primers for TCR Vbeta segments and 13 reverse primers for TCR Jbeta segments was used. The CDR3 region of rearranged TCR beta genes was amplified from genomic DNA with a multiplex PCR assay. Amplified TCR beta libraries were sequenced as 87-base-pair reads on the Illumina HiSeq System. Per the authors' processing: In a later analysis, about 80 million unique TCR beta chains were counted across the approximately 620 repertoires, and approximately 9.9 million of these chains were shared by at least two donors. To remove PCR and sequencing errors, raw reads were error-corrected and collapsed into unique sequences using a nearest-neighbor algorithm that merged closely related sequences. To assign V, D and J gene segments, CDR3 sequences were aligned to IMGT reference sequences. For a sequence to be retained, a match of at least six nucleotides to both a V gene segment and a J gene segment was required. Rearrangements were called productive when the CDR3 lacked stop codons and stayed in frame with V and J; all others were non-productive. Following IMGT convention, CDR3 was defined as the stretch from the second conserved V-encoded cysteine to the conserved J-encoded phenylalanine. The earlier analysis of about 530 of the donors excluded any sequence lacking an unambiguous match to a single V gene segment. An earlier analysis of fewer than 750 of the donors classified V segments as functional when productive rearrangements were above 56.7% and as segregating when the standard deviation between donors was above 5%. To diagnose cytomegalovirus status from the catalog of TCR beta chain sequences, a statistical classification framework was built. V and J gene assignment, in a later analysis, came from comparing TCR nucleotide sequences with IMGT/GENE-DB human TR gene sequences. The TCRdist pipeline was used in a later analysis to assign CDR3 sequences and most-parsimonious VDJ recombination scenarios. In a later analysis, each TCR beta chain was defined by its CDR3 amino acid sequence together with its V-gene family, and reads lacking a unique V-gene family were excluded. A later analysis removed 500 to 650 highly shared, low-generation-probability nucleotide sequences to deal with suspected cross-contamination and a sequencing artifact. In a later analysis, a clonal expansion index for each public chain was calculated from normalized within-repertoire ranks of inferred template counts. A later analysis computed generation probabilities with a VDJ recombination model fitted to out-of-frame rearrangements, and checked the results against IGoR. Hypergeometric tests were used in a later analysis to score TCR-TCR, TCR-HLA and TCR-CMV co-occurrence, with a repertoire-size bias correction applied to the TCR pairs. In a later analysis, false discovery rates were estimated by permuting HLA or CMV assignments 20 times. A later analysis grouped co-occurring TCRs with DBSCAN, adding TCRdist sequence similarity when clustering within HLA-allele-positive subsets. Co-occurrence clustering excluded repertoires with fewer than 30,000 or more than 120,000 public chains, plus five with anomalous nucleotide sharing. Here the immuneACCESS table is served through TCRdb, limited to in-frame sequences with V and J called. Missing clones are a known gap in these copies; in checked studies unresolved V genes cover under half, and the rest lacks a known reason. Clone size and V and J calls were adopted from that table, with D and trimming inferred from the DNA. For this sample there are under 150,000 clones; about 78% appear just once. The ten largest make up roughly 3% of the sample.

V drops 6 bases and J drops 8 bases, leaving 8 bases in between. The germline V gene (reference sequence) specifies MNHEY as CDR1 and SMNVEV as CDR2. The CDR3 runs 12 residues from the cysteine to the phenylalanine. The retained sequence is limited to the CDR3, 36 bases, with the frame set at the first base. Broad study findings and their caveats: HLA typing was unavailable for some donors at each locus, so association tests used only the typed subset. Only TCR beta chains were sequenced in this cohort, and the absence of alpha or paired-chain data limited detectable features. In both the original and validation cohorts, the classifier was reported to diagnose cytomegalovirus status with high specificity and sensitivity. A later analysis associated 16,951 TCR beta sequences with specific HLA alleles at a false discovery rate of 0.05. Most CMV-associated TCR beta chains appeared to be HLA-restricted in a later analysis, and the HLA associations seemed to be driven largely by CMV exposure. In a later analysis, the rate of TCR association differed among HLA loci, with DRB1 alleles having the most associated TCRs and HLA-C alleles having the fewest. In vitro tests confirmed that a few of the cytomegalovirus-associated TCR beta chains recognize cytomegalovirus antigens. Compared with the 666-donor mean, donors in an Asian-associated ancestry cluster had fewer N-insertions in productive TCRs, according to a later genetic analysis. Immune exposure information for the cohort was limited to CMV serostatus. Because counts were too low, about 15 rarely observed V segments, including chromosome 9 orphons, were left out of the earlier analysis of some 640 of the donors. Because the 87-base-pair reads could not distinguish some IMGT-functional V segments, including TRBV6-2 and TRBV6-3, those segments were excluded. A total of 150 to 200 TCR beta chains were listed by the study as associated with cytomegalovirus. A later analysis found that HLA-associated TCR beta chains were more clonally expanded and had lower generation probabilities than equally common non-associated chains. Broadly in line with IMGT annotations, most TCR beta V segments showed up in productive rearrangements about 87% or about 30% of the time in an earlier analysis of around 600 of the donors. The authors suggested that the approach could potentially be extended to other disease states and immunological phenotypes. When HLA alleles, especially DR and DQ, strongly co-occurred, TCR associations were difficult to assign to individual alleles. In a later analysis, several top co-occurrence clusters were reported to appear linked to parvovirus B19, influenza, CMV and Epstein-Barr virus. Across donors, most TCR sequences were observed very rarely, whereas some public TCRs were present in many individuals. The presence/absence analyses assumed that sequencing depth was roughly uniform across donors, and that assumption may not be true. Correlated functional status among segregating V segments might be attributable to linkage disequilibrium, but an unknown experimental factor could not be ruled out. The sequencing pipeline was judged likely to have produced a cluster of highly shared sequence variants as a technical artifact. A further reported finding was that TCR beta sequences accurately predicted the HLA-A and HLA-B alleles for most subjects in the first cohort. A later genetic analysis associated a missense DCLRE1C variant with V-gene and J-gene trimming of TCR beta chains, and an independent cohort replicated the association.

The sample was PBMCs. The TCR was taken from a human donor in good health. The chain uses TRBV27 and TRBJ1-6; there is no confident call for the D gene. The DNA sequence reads TGTGCCAGCAGCCACCCGGATTCACCCCTCCACTTT. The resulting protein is CASSHPDSPLHF.